A selection of T cell receptor beta chains follows, all from one sample in a study of shared clonotypes between healthy human individuals. The data were produced by immunoSEQ multiplex PCR, yet TCRdb's version contains in-frame clones alone and is incomplete. The sample has over 2 million clones; less than 95% are singletons. Sequencing was done on a sample of naive CD8+ T cells sorted from blood. These receptors were collected from a man between 18 and 29 years old in good health. Both conserved end residues are part of each CDR3. The D gene is left open where the match is weak. Rows give clone size only sometimes, using once, few, many, or a class for an expanded clone.

size: .; D: .; V: TRBV19; J: TRBJ1-1; DNA: TGTGCCAGTAGTATTCGTCAGTACACTGAAGCTTTCTTT; CDR3: CASSIRQYTEAFF
size: .; D: .; V: TRBV11-2; J: TRBJ1-1; DNA: TGTGCCAGCAGCCCGGTTACTTGGGAAGCTTTCTTT; CDR3: CASSPVTWEAFF
size: once; D: .; V: TRBV27; J: TRBJ2-7; DNA: TGTGCCAGCAGTGTGACAGGCTCCCCCTACGAGCAGTACTTC; CDR3: CASSVTGSPYEQYF
size: .; D: TRBD1; V: TRBV28; J: TRBJ2-3; DNA: TGTGCCAGCAGTATCCTAGGACAGGGACTTAGCTCAGATACGCAGTATTTT; CDR3: CASSILGQGLSSDTQYF
size: .; D: TRBD2; V: TRBV30; J: TRBJ2-7; DNA: TGTGCCTGGAGTGAACTAGCGGGAGGGTACGAGCAGTACTTC; CDR3: CAWSELAGGYEQYF
size: .; D: .; V: TRBV13; J: TRBJ2-7; DNA: TGTGCCAGCAGCTCAACCGGGGACAAGGACTACGAGCAGTACTTC; CDR3: CASSSTGDKDYEQYF
size: .; D: .; V: TRBV5-6; J: TRBJ1-5; DNA: TGTGCCAGCAGCTCTACTCCTGGGTGGGGGGCGAGTCAGCCCCAGCATTTT; CDR3: CASSSTPGWGASQPQHF
size: .; D: .; V: TRBV28; J: TRBJ1-1; DNA: TGTGCCAGCACCGATACTTCTACTGAAGCTTTCTTT; CDR3: CASTDTSTEAFF
size: .; D: TRBD2; V: TRBV6-5; J: TRBJ2-1; DNA: TGTGCCAGCAGTTACGGGACTAGTTACAATGAGCAGTTCTTC; CDR3: CASSYGTSYNEQFF
size: .; D: .; V: TRBV27; J: TRBJ2-7; DNA: TGTGCCAGCAGTTTCTCAGGCCCCTACGAGCAGTACTTC; CDR3: CASSFSGPYEQYF
size: .; D: TRBD2; V: TRBV29-1; J: TRBJ2-1; DNA: TGCAGCGTTGAAGCTGTGGCTAGCGGGAGTATCAATGAGCAGTTCTTC; CDR3: CSVEAVASGSINEQFF
size: .; D: .; V: TRBV25-1; J: TRBJ2-5; DNA: TGTGCCAGCAGTCCGCAGGGTGGCCTCCTATGGGAGACCCAGTACTTC; CDR3: CASSPQGGLLWETQYF
size: .; D: .; V: TRBV6-1; J: TRBJ1-5; DNA: TGTGCCAGCATTACGCCAGGGCGGAATCAGCCCCAGCATTTT; CDR3: CASITPGRNQPQHF
size: .; D: .; V: TRBV2; J: TRBJ2-7; DNA: TGTGCCAGCAACGCAGGGGTTGGCGAGCAGTACTTC; CDR3: CASNAGVGEQYF
size: .; D: TRBD1; V: TRBV27; J: TRBJ2-7; DNA: TGTGCCAGCAGTTGGACAGGGCAAACTGACGAGCAGTACTTC; CDR3: CASSWTGQTDEQYF
size: .; D: .; V: TRBV7-6; J: TRBJ1-5; DNA: TGTGCCAGCAGCTTAGAGACAAATCAGCCCCAGCATTTT; CDR3: CASSLETNQPQHF
size: .; D: TRBD2; V: TRBV2; J: TRBJ2-7; DNA: TGTGCCAGCAGTGAAGGGCCGGGGGGGTCCTACGAGCAGTACTTC; CDR3: CASSEGPGGSYEQYF
size: once; D: TRBD1; V: TRBV7-9; J: TRBJ2-7; DNA: TGTGCCAGCAGCTTAGCTTCCGGACAGGGGCGGTACGAGCAGTACTTC; CDR3: CASSLASGQGRYEQYF
size: .; D: .; V: TRBV13; J: TRBJ2-5; DNA: TGTGCCAGCTCCTGGGGGGCCTCTCAAGAGACCCAGTACTTC; CDR3: CASSWGASQETQYF
size: .; D: TRBD2; V: TRBV18; J: TRBJ2-1; DNA: TGTGCCAGCTCCCTTAGCGGGAGTGTGTCCTACAATGAGCAGTTCTTC; CDR3: CASSLSGSVSYNEQFF
size: .; D: .; V: TRBV5-1; J: TRBJ2-7; DNA: TGCGCCAGCAGCCCGCAGGGGGGAACTTACGAGCAGTACTTC; CDR3: CASSPQGGTYEQYF
size: once; D: .; V: TRBV2; J: TRBJ2-2; DNA: TGTGCCAGCTTTACCACACCCTCACTTAACACCGGGGAGCTGTTTTTT; CDR3: CASFTTPSLNTGELFF
size: .; D: .; V: TRBV6-5; J: TRBJ1-1; DNA: TGTGCCAGCAGCCTGTATCAAGGGATGAACACTGAAGCTTTCTTT; CDR3: CASSLYQGMNTEAFF
size: once; D: TRBD2; V: TRBV30; J: TRBJ2-1; DNA: TGTGCCTGGGGACTAGGGGATGAGCAGTTCTTC; CDR3: CAWGLGDEQFF
size: once; D: TRBD1; V: TRBV6-6; J: TRBJ2-1; DNA: TGTGCCAGCAGTCAAACGACAGGGGGCGATGAGCAGTTCTTC; CDR3: CASSQTTGGDEQFF
size: .; D: .; V: TRBV7-4; J: TRBJ1-3; DNA: TGTGCCAGCAGCTTATCGGCGAGCAGTGCCTCTGGAAACACCATATATTTT; CDR3: CASSLSASSASGNTIYF
size: .; D: TRBD1; V: TRBV27; J: TRBJ1-6; DNA: TGTGCCAGCAGTCTTTTCCCGACAGGGAGCTCCTATAATTCACCCCTCCACTTT; CDR3: CASSLFPTGSSYNSPLHF
size: .; D: TRBD1; V: TRBV7-9; J: TRBJ2-5; DNA: TGTGCCAGCAGCTCCCCGACAGGGGAAGAGACCCAGTACTTC; CDR3: CASSSPTGEETQYF
size: .; D: TRBD2; V: TRBV18; J: TRBJ2-7; DNA: TGTGCCAGCTCACCCTTACCCCTAGCGGGACCCTCCTACGAGCAGTACTTC; CDR3: CASSPLPLAGPSYEQYF
size: .; D: TRBD2; V: TRBV10-2; J: TRBJ2-1; DNA: TGCGCCAGCAGTGAGTCGCATATCGCGGGAGGGCCGTACAATGAGCAGTTCTTC; CDR3: CASSESHIAGGPYNEQFF
size: .; D: .; V: TRBV12-2; J: TRBJ2-1; DNA: TGTGCAAGTCGCTCCCGACTAGCGGGAGACAATGAGCAGTTCTTC; CDR3: CASRSRLAGDNEQFF
size: .; D: .; V: TRBV2; J: TRBJ1-3; DNA: TGTGCCAGCAGCCCCCCTGGGGGGCGGAACACCATATATTTT; CDR3: CASSPPGGRNTIYF
size: .; D: TRBD1; V: TRBV5-6; J: TRBJ2-7; DNA: TGTGCCAGCAGCTCATGGACAGGCCCCTACGAGCAGTACTTC; CDR3: CASSSWTGPYEQYF
size: .; D: .; V: TRBV9; J: TRBJ1-2; DNA: TGTGCCAGCAGCCCCGGAGCTAACTATGGCTACACCTTC; CDR3: CASSPGANYGYTF
size: .; D: .; V: TRBV6-4; J: TRBJ1-6; DNA: TGTGCCCCTTCCCGCAGGGGAGTAAAATATAATTCACCCCTCCACTTT; CDR3: CAPSRRGVKYNSPLHF
size: .; D: .; V: TRBV28; J: TRBJ2-7; DNA: TGTGCCAGCAGTTTGGGGCTAGCAATTGAGCAGTACTTC; CDR3: CASSLGLAIEQYF
size: once; D: .; V: TRBV4-3; J: TRBJ2-3; DNA: TGCGCCAGCAGCCAAGGTGGGAGCGGATCGGATACGCAGTATTTT; CDR3: CASSQGGSGSDTQYF
size: .; D: .; V: TRBV7-9; J: TRBJ2-5; DNA: TGTGCCAGCAGCTTCGCCGGGCTTAACAGGGAAGAGACCCAGTACTTC; CDR3: CASSFAGLNREETQYF
size: .; D: TRBD1; V: TRBV27; J: TRBJ2-7; DNA: TGTGCCACCCGGGACAGCTGGTACGAGCAGTACTTC; CDR3: CATRDSWYEQYF
size: .; D: .; V: TRBV27; J: TRBJ2-6; DNA: TGTGCCAGCAGTTTAATAGGACCTGGGGCCAACGTCCTGACTTTC; CDR3: CASSLIGPGANVLTF
size: once; D: .; V: TRBV27; J: TRBJ1-2; DNA: TGTGCCAGCGGTAGCATCTCGGGGAGTGGCTACACCTTC; CDR3: CASGSISGSGYTF
size: once; D: .; V: TRBV10-3; J: TRBJ1-1; DNA: TGTGCCATCAGGGACAGCAGCAGGGGAGGCACTGAAGCTTTCTTT; CDR3: CAIRDSSRGGTEAFF
size: .; D: .; V: TRBV27; J: TRBJ1-4; DNA: TGTGCCAGCAGTTTAGGGGCAGGGGCGGGGGAAAAACTGTTTTTT; CDR3: CASSLGAGAGEKLFF
size: .; D: TRBD1; V: TRBV10-1; J: TRBJ1-3; DNA: TGCGCCAGCGGACAGGGAGAAGGAAACACCATATATTTT; CDR3: CASGQGEGNTIYF
size: .; D: .; V: TRBV6-5; J: TRBJ2-1; DNA: TGTGCCAGCAGGTCCGACAGGAACACCTTTAATGAGCAGTTCTTC; CDR3: CASRSDRNTFNEQFF
size: .; D: TRBD2; V: TRBV18; J: TRBJ2-5; DNA: TGTGCCAGCTCACCAGGGGCTAGCGGGTTTCAAGAGACCCAGTACTTC; CDR3: CASSPGASGFQETQYF
size: .; D: .; V: TRBV5-1; J: TRBJ1-2; DNA: TGCGCCAGCAGCTTTGGGGCAATCTATGGCTACACCTTC; CDR3: CASSFGAIYGYTF
size: .; D: .; V: TRBV29-1; J: TRBJ2-3; DNA: TGCAGCGCAGTGGGCATCACAGATACGCAGTATTTT; CDR3: CSAVGITDTQYF
size: once; D: .; V: TRBV5-1; J: TRBJ2-7; DNA: TGCGCCAGCAGCCCAATCCCCGGGCCGCAAACCTACGAGCAGTACTTC; CDR3: CASSPIPGPQTYEQYF
size: .; D: .; V: TRBV13; J: TRBJ2-1; DNA: TGTGCCAGCAGCCCTAGCCCCAGCCCGGGCAATGAGCAGTTCTTC; CDR3: CASSPSPSPGNEQFF
size: once; D: TRBD2; V: TRBV5-4; J: TRBJ2-7; DNA: TGTGCCAGCAGCTGGCGGGGGGCAGGAGACGAGCAGTACTTC; CDR3: CASSWRGAGDEQYF
size: .; D: TRBD1; V: TRBV4-3; J: TRBJ1-6; DNA: TGCGCCAGCAGCCCAGGGACAGGGGGATCACCCCTCCACTTT; CDR3: CASSPGTGGSPLHF
size: .; D: .; V: TRBV28; J: TRBJ2-7; DNA: TGTGCCAGCAGTTTCAGGGGGGTAGCCTACGAGCAGTACTTC; CDR3: CASSFRGVAYEQYF
size: .; D: TRBD1; V: TRBV5-4; J: TRBJ2-7; DNA: TGTGCCAGCAGCTTGAGGGACAGTCTTTGGTACTTC; CDR3: CASSLRDSLWYF
size: .; D: .; V: TRBV7-8; J: TRBJ2-1; DNA: TGTGCCAGCAGCTTAGCGGGGGCCGAGCAGTTCTTC; CDR3: CASSLAGAEQFF